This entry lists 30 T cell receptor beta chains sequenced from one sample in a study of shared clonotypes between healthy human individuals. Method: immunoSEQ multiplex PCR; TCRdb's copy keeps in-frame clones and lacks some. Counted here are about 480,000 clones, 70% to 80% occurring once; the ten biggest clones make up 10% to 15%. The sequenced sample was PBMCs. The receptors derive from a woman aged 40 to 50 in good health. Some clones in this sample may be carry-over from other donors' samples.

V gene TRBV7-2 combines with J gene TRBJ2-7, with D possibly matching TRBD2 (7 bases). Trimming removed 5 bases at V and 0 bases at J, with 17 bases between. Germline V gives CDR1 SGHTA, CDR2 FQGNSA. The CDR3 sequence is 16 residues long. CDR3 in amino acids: CASSQRGGASSYEQYF. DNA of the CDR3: TGTGCCAGCAGCCAGCGTGGGGGGGCCAGCTCCTACGAGCAGTACTTC. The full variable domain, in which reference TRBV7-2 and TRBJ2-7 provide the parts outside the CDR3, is GAGVSQSPSNKVTEKGKDVELRCDPISGHTALYWYRQSLGQGLEFLIYFQGNSAPDKSGLPSDRFSAERTGGSVSTLTIQRTQQEDSAVYLCASSQRGGASSYEQYFGPGTRLTVT.

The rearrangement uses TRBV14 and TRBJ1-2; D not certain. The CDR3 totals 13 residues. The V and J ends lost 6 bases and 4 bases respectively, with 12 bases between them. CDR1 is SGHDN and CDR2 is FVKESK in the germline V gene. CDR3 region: CASSPAQSYGYTF. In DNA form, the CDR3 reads TGTGCCAGCAGTCCGGCACAGTCCTATGGCTACACCTTC.

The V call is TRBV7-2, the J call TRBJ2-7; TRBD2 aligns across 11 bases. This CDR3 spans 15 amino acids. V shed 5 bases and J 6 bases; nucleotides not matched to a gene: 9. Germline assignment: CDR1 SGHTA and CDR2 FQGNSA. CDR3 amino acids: CASSRLLAGVVEQYF. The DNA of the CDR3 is TGTGCCAGCAGCCGGTTACTAGCGGGAGTTGTCGAGCAGTACTTC.

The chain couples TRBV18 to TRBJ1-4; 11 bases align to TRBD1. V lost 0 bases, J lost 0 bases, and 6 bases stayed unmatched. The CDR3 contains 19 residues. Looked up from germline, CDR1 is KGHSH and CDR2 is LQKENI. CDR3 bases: TGTGCCAGCTCACCACCGTCAGGACAGGGGGCCCCAACTAATGAAAAACTGTTTTTT. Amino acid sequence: CASSPPSGQGAPTNEKLFF.

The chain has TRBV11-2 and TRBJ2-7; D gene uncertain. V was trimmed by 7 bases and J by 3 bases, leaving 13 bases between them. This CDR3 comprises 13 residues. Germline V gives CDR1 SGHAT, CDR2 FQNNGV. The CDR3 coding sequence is TGTGCCAGCACCTCCGACGTTCTCTACGAGCAGTACTTC. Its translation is CASTSDVLYEQYF.

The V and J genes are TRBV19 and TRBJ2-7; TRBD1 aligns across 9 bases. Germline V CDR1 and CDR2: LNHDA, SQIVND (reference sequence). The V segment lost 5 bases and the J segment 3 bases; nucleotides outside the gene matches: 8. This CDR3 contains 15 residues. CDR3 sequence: CASSSSGTGYYEQYF. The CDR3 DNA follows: TGTGCCAGTAGTTCCTCCGGGACAGGGTACTACGAGCAGTACTTC.

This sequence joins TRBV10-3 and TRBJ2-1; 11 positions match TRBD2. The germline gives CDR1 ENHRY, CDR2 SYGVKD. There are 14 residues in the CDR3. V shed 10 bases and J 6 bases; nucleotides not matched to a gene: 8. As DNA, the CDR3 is TGTGCCACCGGGGCTAGCGGGAGGTCCAATGAGCAGTTCTTC. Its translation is CATGASGRSNEQFF.

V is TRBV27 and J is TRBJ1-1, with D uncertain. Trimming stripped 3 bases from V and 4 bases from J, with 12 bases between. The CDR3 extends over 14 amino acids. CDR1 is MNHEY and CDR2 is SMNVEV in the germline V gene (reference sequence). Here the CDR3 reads CASSFWSEGTEAFF. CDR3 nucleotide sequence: TGTGCCAGCAGTTTCTGGTCTGAGGGCACTGAAGCTTTCTTT.

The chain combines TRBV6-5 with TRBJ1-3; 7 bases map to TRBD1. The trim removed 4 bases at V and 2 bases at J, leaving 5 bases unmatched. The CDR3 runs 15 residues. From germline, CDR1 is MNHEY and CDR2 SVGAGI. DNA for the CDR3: TGTGCCAGCAGTTCCCCAGGGGGAACTGGAAACACCATATATTTT. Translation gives CASSSPGGTGNTIYF.

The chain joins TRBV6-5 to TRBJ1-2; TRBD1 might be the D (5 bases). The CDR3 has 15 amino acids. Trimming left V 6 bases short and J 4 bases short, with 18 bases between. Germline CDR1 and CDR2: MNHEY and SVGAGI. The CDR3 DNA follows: TGTGCCAGCAGCCCATCTTTTTGGGGGGGCTATGGCTACACCTTC. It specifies CASSPSFWGGYGYTF.

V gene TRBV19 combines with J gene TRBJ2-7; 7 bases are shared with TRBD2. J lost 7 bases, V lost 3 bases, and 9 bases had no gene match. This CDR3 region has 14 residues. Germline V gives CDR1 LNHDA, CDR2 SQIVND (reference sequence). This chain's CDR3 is CASSIGGAGGEQYF. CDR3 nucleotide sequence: TGTGCCAGTAGTATTGGTGGAGCCGGGGGGGAGCAGTACTTC. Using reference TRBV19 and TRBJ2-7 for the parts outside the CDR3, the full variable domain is DGGITQSPKYLFRKEGQNVTLSCEQNLNHDAMYWYRQDPGQGLRLIYYSQIVNDFQKGDIAEGYSVSREKKESFPLTVTSAQKNPTAFYLCASSIGGAGGEQYFGPGTRLTVT.

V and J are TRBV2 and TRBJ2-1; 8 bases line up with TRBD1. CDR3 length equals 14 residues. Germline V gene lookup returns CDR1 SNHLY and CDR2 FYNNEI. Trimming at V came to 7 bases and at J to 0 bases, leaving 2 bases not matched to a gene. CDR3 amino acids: CASMDRVSYNEQFF. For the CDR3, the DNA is TGTGCCAGCATGGACAGGGTCTCCTACAATGAGCAGTTCTTC. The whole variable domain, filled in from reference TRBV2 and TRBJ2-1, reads EPEVTQTPSHQVTQMGQEVILRCVPISNHLYFYWYRQILGQKVEFLVSFYNNEISEKSEIFDDQFSVERPDGSNFTLKIRSTKLEDSAMYFCASMDRVSYNEQFFGPGTRLTVL.

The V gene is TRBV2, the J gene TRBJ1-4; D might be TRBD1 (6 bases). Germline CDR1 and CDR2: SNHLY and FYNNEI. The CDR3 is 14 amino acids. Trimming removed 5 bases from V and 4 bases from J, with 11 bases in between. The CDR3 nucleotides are TGTGCCAGCAGTCTGACGGGACATAATGAAAAACTGTTTTTT. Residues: CASSLTGHNEKLFF.

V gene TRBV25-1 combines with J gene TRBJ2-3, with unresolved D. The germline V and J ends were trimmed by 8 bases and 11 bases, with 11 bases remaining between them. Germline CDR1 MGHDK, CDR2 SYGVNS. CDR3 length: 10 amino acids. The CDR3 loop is CASYLGMQYF. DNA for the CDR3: TGTGCCAGCTACCTAGGGATGCAGTATTTT.

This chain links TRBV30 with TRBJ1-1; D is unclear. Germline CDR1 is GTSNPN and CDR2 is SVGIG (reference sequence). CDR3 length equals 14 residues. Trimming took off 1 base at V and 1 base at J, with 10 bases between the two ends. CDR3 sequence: CAWSGGSENTEAFF. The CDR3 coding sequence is TGTGCCTGGAGTGGAGGATCAGAGAACACTGAAGCTTTCTTT.

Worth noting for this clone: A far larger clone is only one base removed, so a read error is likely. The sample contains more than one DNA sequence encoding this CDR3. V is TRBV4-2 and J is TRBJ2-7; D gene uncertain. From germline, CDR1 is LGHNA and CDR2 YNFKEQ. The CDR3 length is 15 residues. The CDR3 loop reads CASSQEGDVSYEQYF. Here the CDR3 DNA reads TGTGCCAGCAGCCAAGAAGGAGATGTATCCTACGAGCAGTATTTC.

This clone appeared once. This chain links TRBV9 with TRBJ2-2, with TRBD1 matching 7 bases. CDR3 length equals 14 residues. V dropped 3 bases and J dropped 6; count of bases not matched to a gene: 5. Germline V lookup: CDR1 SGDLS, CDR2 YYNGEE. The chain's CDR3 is CASSETGSPGELFF. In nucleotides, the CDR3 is TGTGCCAGCAGCGAGACAGGGTCCCCCGGGGAGCTGTTTTTT. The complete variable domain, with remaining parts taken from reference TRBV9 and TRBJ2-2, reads DSGVTQTPKHLITATGQRVTLRCSPRSGDLSVYWYQQSLDQGLQFLIQYYNGEERAKGNILERFSAQQFPDLHSELNLSSLELGDSALYFCASSETGSPGELFFGEGSRLTVL.

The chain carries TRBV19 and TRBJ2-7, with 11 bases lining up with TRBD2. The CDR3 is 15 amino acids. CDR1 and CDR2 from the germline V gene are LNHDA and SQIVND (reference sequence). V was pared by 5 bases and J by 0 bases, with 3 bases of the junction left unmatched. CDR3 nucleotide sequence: TGTGCCAGTAGTTCGGGACTAGCGGCCTCCTACGAGCAGTACTTC. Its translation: CASSSGLAASYEQYF. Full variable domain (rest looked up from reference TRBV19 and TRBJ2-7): DGGITQSPKYLFRKEGQNVTLSCEQNLNHDAMYWYRQDPGQGLRLIYYSQIVNDFQKGDIAEGYSVSREKKESFPLTVTSAQKNPTAFYLCASSSGLAASYEQYFGPGTRLTVT.

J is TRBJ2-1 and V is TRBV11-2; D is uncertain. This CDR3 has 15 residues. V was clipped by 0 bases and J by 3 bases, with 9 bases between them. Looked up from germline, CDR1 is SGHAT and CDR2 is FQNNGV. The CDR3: CASSLEGGLYNEQFF. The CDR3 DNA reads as TGTGCCAGCAGCTTAGAGGGCGGTCTCTACAATGAGCAGTTCTTC.

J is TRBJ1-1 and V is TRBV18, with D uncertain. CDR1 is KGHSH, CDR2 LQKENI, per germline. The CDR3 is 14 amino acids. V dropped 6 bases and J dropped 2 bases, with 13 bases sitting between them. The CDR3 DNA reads TGTGCCAGCTCTACCAAAGGTGAAAACACTGAAGCTTTCTTT. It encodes CASSTKGENTEAFF.

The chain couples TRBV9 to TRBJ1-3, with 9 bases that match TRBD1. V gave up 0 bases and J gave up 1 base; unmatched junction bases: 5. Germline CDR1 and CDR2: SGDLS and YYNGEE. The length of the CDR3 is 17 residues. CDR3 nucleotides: TGTGCCAGCAGCGTAGGTCCCGGGACAGGGTCTGGAAACACCATATATTTT. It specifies CASSVGPGTGSGNTIYF.

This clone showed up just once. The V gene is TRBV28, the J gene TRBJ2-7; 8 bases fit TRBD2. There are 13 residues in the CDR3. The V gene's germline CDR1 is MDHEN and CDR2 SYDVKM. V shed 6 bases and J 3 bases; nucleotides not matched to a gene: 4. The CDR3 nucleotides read TGTGCCAGCAGCTCACTAGCGGTCTACGAGCAGTACTTC. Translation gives CASSSLAVYEQYF.

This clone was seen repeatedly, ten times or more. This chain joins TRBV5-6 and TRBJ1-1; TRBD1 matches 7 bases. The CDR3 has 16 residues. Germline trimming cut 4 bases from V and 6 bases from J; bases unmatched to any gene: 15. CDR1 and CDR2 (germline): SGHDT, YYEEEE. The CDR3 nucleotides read TGTGCCAGCAGCCCATTCGATACAGGGGAGGGTCCTGAAGCTTTCTTT. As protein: CASSPFDTGEGPEAFF.

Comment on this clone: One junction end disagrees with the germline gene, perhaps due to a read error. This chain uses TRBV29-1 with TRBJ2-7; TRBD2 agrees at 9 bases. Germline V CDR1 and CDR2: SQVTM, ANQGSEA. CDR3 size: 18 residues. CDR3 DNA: TGCAGCGTTGAAAGGCTTCTAGCGGGGAGAGTACCATCCTGCGAGCAGTACTTC. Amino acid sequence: CSVERLLAGRVPSCEQYF.

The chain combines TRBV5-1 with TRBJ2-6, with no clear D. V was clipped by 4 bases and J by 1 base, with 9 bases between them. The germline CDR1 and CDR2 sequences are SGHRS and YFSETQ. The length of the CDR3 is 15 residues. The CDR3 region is CASSPVGSGANVLTF. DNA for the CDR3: TGCGCCAGCAGCCCGGTAGGTTCTGGGGCCAACGTCCTGACTTTC.

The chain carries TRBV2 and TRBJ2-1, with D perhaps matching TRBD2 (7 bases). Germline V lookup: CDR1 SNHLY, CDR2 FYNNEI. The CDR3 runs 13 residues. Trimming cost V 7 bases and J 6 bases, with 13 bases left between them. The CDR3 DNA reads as TGTGCCAGCACTTTCGGGGGGCTCAATGAGCAGTTCTTC. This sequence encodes CASTFGGLNEQFF.

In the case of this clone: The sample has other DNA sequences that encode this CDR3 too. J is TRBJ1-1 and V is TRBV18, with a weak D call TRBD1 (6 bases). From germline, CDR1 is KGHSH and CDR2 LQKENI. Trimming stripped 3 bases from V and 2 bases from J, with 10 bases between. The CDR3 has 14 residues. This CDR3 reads CASSPGTPNTEAFF. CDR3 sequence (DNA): TGTGCCAGCTCACCCGGGACACCAAACACTGAAGCTTTCTTT. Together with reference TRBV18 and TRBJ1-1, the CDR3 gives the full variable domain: NAGVMQNPRHLVRRRGQEARLRCSPMKGHSHVYWYRQLPEEGLKFMVYLQKENIIDESGMPKERFSAEFPKEGPSILRIQQVVRGDSAAYFCASSPGTPNTEAFFGQGTRLTVV.

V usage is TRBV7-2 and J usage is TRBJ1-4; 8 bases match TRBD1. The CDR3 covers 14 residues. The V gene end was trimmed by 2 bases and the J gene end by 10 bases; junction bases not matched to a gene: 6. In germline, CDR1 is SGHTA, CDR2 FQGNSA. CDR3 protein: CASSLWGQAGKLFF. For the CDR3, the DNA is TGTGCCAGCAGCTTATGGGGACAGGCGGGAAAACTGTTTTTT.

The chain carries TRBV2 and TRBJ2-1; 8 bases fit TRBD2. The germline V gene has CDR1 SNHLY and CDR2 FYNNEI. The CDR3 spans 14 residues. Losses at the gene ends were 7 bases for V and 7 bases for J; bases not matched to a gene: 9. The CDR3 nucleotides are TGTGCCAGCATTCGACTAGCGAGGAGAAATGAGCAGTTCTTC. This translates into CASIRLARRNEQFF.

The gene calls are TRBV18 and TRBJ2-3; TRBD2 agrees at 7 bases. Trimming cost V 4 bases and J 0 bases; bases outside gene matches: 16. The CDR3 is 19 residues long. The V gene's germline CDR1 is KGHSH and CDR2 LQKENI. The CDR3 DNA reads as TGTGCCAGCTCACTGGGATTTGGGGCTAGCGGAACTAGCACAGATACGCAGTATTTT. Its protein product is CASSLGFGASGTSTDTQYF.